This entry concerns a single T cell receptor beta chain. Profiled with immunoSEQ multiplex PCR; TCRdb holds only in-frame clones, not every one. The sample consists of 150,000 or so clones, over 75% of them appearing once. These data are taken from a study of blood T cell repertoires in COVID-19. For the study at large: T cells, B-cell-depleted T cells, or PBMCs supplied cDNA or gDNA.

Germline CDR1 is SGHAT and CDR2 is FQNNGV. The CDR3 is 15 amino acids. The V gene end was trimmed by 4 bases and the J gene end by 5 bases; junction bases not matched to a gene: 8. Enrollees, roughly 18 to 90 years old, lived in 24 US areas. Each recovered donor of Cohort 3 presented with two negative PCRs, clearance, or symptom resolution. Specimen: PBMCs or T cells enriched from blood (not recorded which). V and J are TRBV11-2 and TRBJ2-7; 10 nucleotides match TRBD2. This TCR derives from a man aged 50-59 years who had recovered from COVID-19. CDR3 sequence: CASSSFSGRSNEQYF. The CDR3 coding sequence is TGTGCCAGCAGCTCCTTTAGCGGGAGGTCCAACGAGCAGTACTTC.